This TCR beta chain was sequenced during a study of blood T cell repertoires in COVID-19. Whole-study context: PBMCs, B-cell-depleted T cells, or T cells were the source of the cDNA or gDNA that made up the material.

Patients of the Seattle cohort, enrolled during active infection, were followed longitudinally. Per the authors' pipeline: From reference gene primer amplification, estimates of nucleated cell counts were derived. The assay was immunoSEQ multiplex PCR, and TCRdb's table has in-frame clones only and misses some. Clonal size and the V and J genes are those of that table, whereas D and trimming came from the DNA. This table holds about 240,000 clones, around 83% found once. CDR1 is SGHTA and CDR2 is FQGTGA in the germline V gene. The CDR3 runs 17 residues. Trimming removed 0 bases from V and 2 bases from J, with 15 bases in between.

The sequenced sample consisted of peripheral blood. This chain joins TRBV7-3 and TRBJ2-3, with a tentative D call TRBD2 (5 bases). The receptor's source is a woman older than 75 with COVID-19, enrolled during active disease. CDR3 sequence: CASSLTFDGDPTDTQYF. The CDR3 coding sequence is TGTGCCAGCAGCTTAACGTTCGACGGGGATCCCACAGATACGCAGTATTTT.